This TCR beta chain derives from a study of blood T cell repertoires in COVID-19 (dated by TCRdb to 2020 to 2022). At the level of the whole study: The collaborator samples originated in the United States, Italy and Spain and spanned the acute and convalescent phases of COVID-19. The material from the prospective study consisted of cDNA or gDNA derived from T cells, B-cell-depleted T cells, or PBMCs. Deeply sampled blood TCRbeta repertoires from subjects exposed to, actively infected with, or recovered from COVID-19 were included in the dataset. A freely available public database, intended as a resource for researchers studying the immune response to SARS-CoV-2, is where the repertoires were released. Samples came from the ongoing ImmuneRACE study (first 160 participants) plus 1,254 subjects from 6 global collaborators. Nearly every sample came with metadata listing a de-identified subject ID, COVID-19 status, age in years and sex. HLA class I and class II types, where available, came from metadata supplied by the sample provider rather than from assay-based typing. Broad study findings and their caveats: Clinical and demographic metadata were provided uncurated, with the amount varying by source and participant.

The collaborating institutions used their own protocols to collect whole blood in K2EDTA tubes. Collaborator samples were shipped for TCRbeta analysis as frozen whole blood, isolated PBMCs, or DNA extracted from either sample type. This clone came up a few times. There is no known antigen for this receptor. One base away there is no much larger clone; base qualities are not given. TCRbeta CDR3 regions were amplified from genomic DNA using the immunoSEQ Assay, a bias-controlled multiplex PCR. The paper's processing steps were these. Within the assay, amplification of reference gene primers was used to estimate how many nucleated cells each sample contained. To quantify the absolute abundance of each unique TCRbeta CDR3 rearrangement, sequence reads were collapsed and filtered. For each sample, productive Simpson clonality was calculated as the square root of Simpson's diversity index over productive rearrangements. The immuneACCESS repertoire file appears here via TCRdb, limited to in-frame rearrangements. These files lack a portion of the clones; in checked studies, under half of the deficit traces to unresolved V genes, and the cause of the others is not known. The DNA gave D and trimming, while V, J and clone size come from that table. The table for this sample lists 55,000 to 90,000 clones; about 80% of them were counted only once. Under 6% of the sample comes from the top ten.

The CDR3, from cysteine to phenylalanine, totals 14 residues. Only the CDR3 DNA is retained, 42 bases long and in frame from the first base. The germline V gene provides CDR1 SQVTM and CDR2 ANQGSEA. At the junction V is shortened by 7 bases and J by 0 bases; bases outside the gene matches: 7. The clonotype was recovered from an older woman with acute or convalescent COVID-19. Here the chain combines TRBV29-1 and TRBJ1-1; 8 nucleotides in the junction match TRBD1. Sequencing input: peripheral blood. The CDR3 region reads CSAPTQGVNTEAFF. Read as DNA, the sequence is TGCAGCGCCCCTACACAGGGGGTGAACACTGAAGCTTTCTTT.